These T cell receptor beta chains were read from a single sample in a study of post-analysis software for immune sequencing data. TCRdb used MiXCR to reprocess the PCR reads, holding one entry per CDR3 protein. The data show about 460,000 distinct CDR3 sequences, roughly 45% seen once. Input material: blood. These receptors were obtained from a girl between 5 and 17 years old with multiple sclerosis. Each CDR3 is given with its conserved first and last residue. The D gene is left open where the match is weak. The listing skips clone size in some rows; elsewhere it reads once, few, many or a size class.

j_call: TRBJ2-6
d_call: TRBD1
clone_size: -
v_call: TRBV20-1
cdr3_aa: CSATDRGGPGANVLTF
cdr3_nt: TGCAGTGCCACGGACAGGGGAGGGCCTGGGGCCAACGTCCTGACTTTC

j_call: TRBJ1-5
d_call: TRBD1
clone_size: few
v_call: TRBV15
cdr3_aa: CATSSMGTGLNQPQHF
cdr3_nt: TGTGCCACCAGCAGCATGGGGACAGGGCTCAATCAGCCCCAGCATTTT

j_call: TRBJ2-7
d_call: -
clone_size: -
v_call: TRBV4-1
cdr3_aa: CASSQEWALYEQYF
cdr3_nt: TGCGCCAGCAGCCAGGAGTGGGCCTTATACGAGCAGTACTTC

j_call: TRBJ2-7
d_call: TRBD1
clone_size: -
v_call: TRBV28
cdr3_aa: CASTPTGKGSYEQYF
cdr3_nt: TGTGCCAGCACCCCGACAGGGAAGGGCTCCTACGAGCAGTACTTC

j_call: TRBJ2-1
d_call: TRBD1
clone_size: -
v_call: TRBV2
cdr3_aa: CASSATGFLTEQFF
cdr3_nt: TGTGCCAGCAGCGCGACAGGGTTCCTAACTGAGCAGTTCTTC

j_call: TRBJ1-1
d_call: -
clone_size: -
v_call: TRBV3-1
cdr3_aa: CASRRTDLGTEAFF
cdr3_nt: TGTGCCAGCAGACGGACGGACTTGGGCACTGAGGCTTTCTTT

j_call: TRBJ1-1
d_call: -
clone_size: -
v_call: TRBV20-1
cdr3_aa: CSAIRGTEAFF
cdr3_nt: TGCAGTGCTATAAGGGGTACTGAAGCTTTCTTT

j_call: TRBJ2-1
d_call: TRBD2
clone_size: -
v_call: TRBV24-1
cdr3_aa: CATSDFVAGGYNEQFF
cdr3_nt: TGTGCCACCAGTGATTTTGTAGCGGGCGGGTACAATGAGCAGTTCTTC

j_call: TRBJ2-7
d_call: -
clone_size: once
v_call: TRBV6-2/TRBV6-3
cdr3_aa: CASSYHQGSSYEQYF
cdr3_nt: TGTGCCAGCAGTTACCACCAGGGTTCCTCCTACGAGCAGTACTTC

j_call: TRBJ2-1
d_call: -
clone_size: once
v_call: TRBV6-1
cdr3_aa: CASSDSGPYNEQFF
cdr3_nt: TGTGCCAGCAGTGATAGCGGACCCTACAATGAGCAGTTCTTC

j_call: TRBJ2-6
d_call: -
clone_size: -
v_call: TRBV5-6
cdr3_aa: CASSRLQGTGANVLTF
cdr3_nt: TGTGCCAGCAGCAGACTACAGGGTACTGGGGCCAACGTCCTGACTTTC

j_call: TRBJ2-7
d_call: -
clone_size: -
v_call: TRBV3-1
cdr3_aa: CASSQASEDEQYF
cdr3_nt: TGTGCCAGCAGCCAAGCTTCCGAAGACGAGCAGTACTTC

j_call: TRBJ2-1
d_call: -
clone_size: few
v_call: TRBV24-1
cdr3_aa: CATSVGRARNNEQFF
cdr3_nt: TGTGCCACCAGTGTAGGCAGAGCCCGAAACAATGAGCAGTTCTTC

j_call: TRBJ1-2
d_call: -
clone_size: -
v_call: TRBV6-1
cdr3_aa: CASISPFNYGYTF
cdr3_nt: TGTGCCAGCATCTCCCCCTTTAACTATGGCTACACCTTC

j_call: TRBJ2-1
d_call: -
clone_size: -
v_call: TRBV15
cdr3_aa: CATRRSNEQFF
cdr3_nt: TGTGCCACCCGACGGTCGAATGAGCAGTTCTTC

j_call: TRBJ1-2
d_call: -
clone_size: once
v_call: TRBV5-1
cdr3_aa: CASSFGQRIYGYTF
cdr3_nt: TGCGCCAGCAGCTTTGGACAGAGAATATATGGCTACACCTTC

j_call: TRBJ2-1
d_call: -
clone_size: -
v_call: TRBV7-9
cdr3_aa: CASSTPGTEYNEQFF
cdr3_nt: TGTGCCAGCAGCACACCCGGGACGGAGTACAATGAGCAGTTCTTC

j_call: TRBJ2-5
d_call: TRBD1
clone_size: -
v_call: TRBV28
cdr3_aa: CASSSGQGSLETQYF
cdr3_nt: TGTGCCAGCAGTTCGGGACAGGGTAGTTTGGAGACCCAGTACTTC

j_call: TRBJ1-1
d_call: -
clone_size: few
v_call: TRBV4-1
cdr3_aa: CASSPPRHPLGAFF
cdr3_nt: TGCGCCAGCAGCCCCCCGCGGCACCCCTTAGGGGCTTTCTTT

j_call: TRBJ2-6
d_call: TRBD1
clone_size: many
v_call: TRBV7-3
cdr3_aa: CASSLTGAGANVLTF
cdr3_nt: TGTGCCAGCAGCCTGACAGGGGCTGGGGCCAACGTCCTGACTTTC

j_call: TRBJ1-2
d_call: -
clone_size: many
v_call: TRBV29-1
cdr3_aa: CSVEDRRLNYGYTF
cdr3_nt: TGCAGCGTTGAAGATAGGAGGCTTAACTATGGCTACACCTTC

j_call: TRBJ1-2
d_call: TRBD1
clone_size: -
v_call: TRBV5-5
cdr3_aa: CASSASTGANYGYTF
cdr3_nt: TGTGCCAGCAGCGCTTCGACAGGGGCTAACTATGGCTACACCTTC

j_call: TRBJ2-2
d_call: -
clone_size: -
v_call: TRBV20-1
cdr3_aa: CSAKEFSGELFF
cdr3_nt: TGCAGTGCTAAGGAGTTTTCCGGGGAGCTGTTTTTT

j_call: TRBJ2-7
d_call: -
clone_size: -
v_call: TRBV15
cdr3_aa: CATSGGTSVQLVYNEQYF
cdr3_nt: TGTGCCACCAGCGGTGGGACTTCCGTACAACTAGTCTACAATGAGCAGTACTTC

j_call: TRBJ2-1
d_call: -
clone_size: -
v_call: TRBV6-2/TRBV6-3
cdr3_aa: CASSYRVLAAAIYNEQFF
cdr3_nt: TGTGCCAGCAGTTATAGGGTATTAGCGGCTGCTATCTACAATGAGCAGTTCTTC

j_call: TRBJ2-4
d_call: -
clone_size: -
v_call: TRBV9
cdr3_aa: CASSVDGNRANEQYF
cdr3_nt: TGTGCCAGCAGCGTAGATGGAAACAGGGCCAATGAGCAGTACTTC